This T cell receptor (beta chain) was retrieved from a study of shared clonotypes between healthy human individuals (dated by TCRdb to 2020 to 2022). Notes on the research overall: The cohort comprised a couple of women and a few men aged 18 to 49 years. The study deeply sequenced blood TCR repertoires of about 5 healthy adults to estimate repertoire size and the extent of clonotype sharing between individuals. To increase sequencing depth and limit assay-specific biases, TCR repertoire library preparation and sequencing were carried out by different laboratories using diverse techniques. Between about 0.8 and 9 billion PBMCs per donor were obtained by leukapheresis. Broader findings and caveats from the paper: The small number of donors limited the genetic and exposure-history diversity represented. Pairwise subsampling indicated that sequencing depth was expected to affect the degree of clonotype sharing among donors. Sampling was restricted to blood, and TCR repertoires in tissue are likely to differ from TCR repertoires in blood.

The CDR3 spans 15 residues, from the cysteine through the phenylalanine. Solely the CDR3 DNA is kept, with 45 bases framed from the first base. Looking up the germline V gene yields CDR1 KGHSH and CDR2 LQKENI. V is clipped by 2 bases and J by 0 bases, and the sequence between their germline boundaries is 10 bases long. Healthy HIV-negative adults with no recently reported acute infections or vaccinations were included as donors. All donors were Caucasian adults living in Nashville, Tennessee, USA. For unsorted samples, tens of millions of PBMCs were counted, and genomic DNA was extracted using the QIAamp DNA Blood Mini kit. Blood was obtained by leukapheresis, after which PBMCs were separated by Ficoll-Histopaque density gradient centrifugation and cryopreserved in liquid nitrogen vapor phase. This clone has a count of ten or more. Its antigen target is currently unknown. The record has no base qualities; no much larger clone is one base away.

TCR CDR3 regions were amplified from genomic DNA by multiplex PCR using the deep immunoSEQ assay. Genomic DNA extracted from each cell subset was distributed evenly over all wells of several immunoSEQ 96-well plates, and each plate served as one replicate. For unsorted PBMC, each replicate PCR was loaded with 300 ng genomic DNA, equivalent to approximately 33,000 T cell genomes. Ten immunoSEQ deep assay plates were used to sequence the unsorted PBMC genomic DNA. Purified libraries were measured with a Qubit 3.0 fluorometer, size-checked on a Bioanalyzer 2100, and measured again with the KAPA Library Quantification kit. Each immunoSEQ 96-well plate was sequenced on its own single-read 150-cycle Illumina NextSeq 550 flow cell. As for the original processing: Because the immunoSEQ output held only junctional sequences and lacked quality scores, the filtering could not match the filtering applied to full-length reads. To assign V/J genes and CDR3, sequences were annotated using PyIR, a Python wrapper for IgBLAST v1.9, with IMGT germline references. Reads were removed for weak V/J assignments (E-value above 1e-6), missing CDR3, stop codons, out-of-frame junctions, or ambiguous translated residues. V3J clonotypes were defined by identical inferred V gene, J gene, and CDR3 amino acid sequence. Percentage overlap between repertoires was computed as shared unique clonotypes divided by the size of the smaller repertoire. Repertoire richness was assessed with RTK rarefaction, the Chao1 estimator, and Recon v2.1 estimates of unobserved clonotypes. TCRdb re-hosts the immuneACCESS table, in-frame sequences only. Its copies lack some clones; in the studies checked, an unresolved V gene accounts for under half of them, and the cause for the rest is not known. The V and J calls and the clone size are those of that table, but D and trimming were determined from the DNA. The sample contains about half a million clones, 60% to 80% of them found a single time. The leading ten clones occupy 12% of the sample.

Recombination connected TRBV18 to TRBJ1-2; the best D guess is TRBD1, with 6 bases matching. The sequencing sample was made of PBMCs. The sequence came from a woman aged 40 to 50 in good health. Some clones in this sample may be carry-over from other donors' samples. The CDR3: CASSPGAGANYGYTF. The nucleotides are TGTGCCAGCTCACCAGGGGCAGGGGCTAACTATGGCTACACCTTC.